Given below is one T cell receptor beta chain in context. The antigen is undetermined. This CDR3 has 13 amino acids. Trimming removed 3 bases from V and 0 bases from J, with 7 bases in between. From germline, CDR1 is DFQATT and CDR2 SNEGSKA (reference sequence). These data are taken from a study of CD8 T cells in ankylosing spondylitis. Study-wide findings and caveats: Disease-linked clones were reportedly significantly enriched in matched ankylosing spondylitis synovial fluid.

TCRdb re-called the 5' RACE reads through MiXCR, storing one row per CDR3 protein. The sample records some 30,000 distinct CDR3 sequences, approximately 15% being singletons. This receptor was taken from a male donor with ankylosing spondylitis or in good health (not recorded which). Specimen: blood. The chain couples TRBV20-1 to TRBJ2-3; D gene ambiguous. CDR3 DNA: TGCAGTGCTAGCGGATTTAGCACAGATACGCAGTATTTT. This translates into CSASGFSTDTQYF.